This is a list of T cell receptor beta chains from one sample in a study of sequential checkpoint blockade in melanoma. Method: immunoSEQ multiplex PCR; TCRdb's copy keeps in-frame clones and lacks some. In the table there are 15,000 to 20,000 clones, about four fifths of which are singletons. Sequenced material: CD8+ T cells sorted from blood (inferred from file names), taken from a patient given nivolumab and ipilimumab in sequence. The receptors shown here come from a human donor with melanoma. The CDR3 runs from the conserved cysteine through the conserved F or W. The D gene is left open where the match is weak. Clone size is not always given. Where it is, it says once, few, many or a class for expanded clones.

.,TRBJ1-4,TRBV15,TRBD1,CATSTHRGEKLFF,TGTGCCACCAGCACGCACAGGGGCGAAAAACTGTTTTTT
.,TRBJ1-5,TRBV19,.,CATSGDYQPQHF,TGTGCCACGTCCGGAGATTATCAGCCCCAGCATTTT
.,TRBJ2-7,TRBV4-1,.,CASSQDPTGRYEQYF,TGCGCCAGCAGCCAAGACCCCACAGGGCGCTACGAGCAGTACTTC
.,TRBJ1-6,TRBV11-3,.,CASSLRPIYQESSYNSPLHF,TGTGCCAGCAGCTTAAGGCCGATTTACCAGGAAAGCTCCTATAATTCACCCCTCCACTTT
.,TRBJ2-7,TRBV7-8,.,CASSLGLSLEQYF,TGTGCCAGCAGCTTGGGACTCTCTCTCGAGCAGTACTTC
.,TRBJ1-5,TRBV28,.,CASSLGPQGSNQPQHF,TGTGCCAGCAGTTTAGGGCCACAGGGTAGCAATCAGCCCCAGCATTTT
.,TRBJ1-1,TRBV19,TRBD1,CASSIRTGGLNTEAFF,TGTGCCAGTAGTATTAGGACAGGGGGCCTGAACACTGAAGCTTTCTTT
.,TRBJ1-5,TRBV29-1,.,CSAERRVSNQPQHF,TGCAGCGCTGAAAGACGGGTTAGCAATCAGCCCCAGCATTTT
once,TRBJ1-2,TRBV11-2,.,CASSRDIYYGYTF,TGTGCCAGCAGCCGAGACATCTACTATGGCTACACCTTC
.,TRBJ1-1,TRBV27,.,CASSLSSLNEAFF,TGTGCCAGCAGTTTATCCTCACTTAATGAAGCTTTCTTT
.,TRBJ1-2,TRBV10-2,TRBD1,CASSEISGQSYGYTF,TGCGCCAGCAGTGAGATTTCGGGACAGAGTTATGGCTACACCTTC
.,TRBJ1-5,TRBV7-6,TRBD1,CASSRQGVNQPQHF,TGTGCCAGCAGCAGACAGGGGGTTAATCAGCCCCAGCATTTT
.,TRBJ1-1,TRBV29-1,.,CSVEDPGNTEAFF,TGCAGCGTTGAAGATCCAGGGAACACTGAAGCTTTCTTT
.,TRBJ2-7,TRBV5-6,TRBD1,CASSAAGQGYEQYF,TGTGCCAGCAGCGCGGCGGGACAGGGCTACGAGCAGTACTTC
.,TRBJ2-7,TRBV5-6,.,CASSLGTRGIHEQYF,TGTGCCAGCAGCTTGGGGACTAGGGGGATCCACGAGCAGTACTTC